Below, 21 T cell receptor beta chains from the same sample are listed, as sequenced in a study of blood T cells in healthy people across ages. Through a sample-barcoded 5' primer and a J-beta primer mix, a second PCR was run for roughly 6 to 11 cycles. MiXCR was run by TCRdb on the 5' RACE reads, yielding one entry per CDR3 protein. The repertoire consists of around 990,000 distinct CDR3 sequences, with more than 30% occurring once and the leading ten covering around 13%. Sample: blood. The receptors derive from a man younger than 35 in good health.

As for this clonotype: A read error may explain this, as a much larger clone is one base away. The rearrangement links TRBV20-1 to TRBJ2-5; the D gene could be TRBD1 or TRBD2 (6 bases each). The length of the CDR3 is 14 residues. Germline V gene data show CDR1 as DFQATT and CDR2 as SNEGSKA (reference sequence). V gave up 1 base and J gave up 11 bases, with 20 bases separating them. The CDR3: CSARAGTGGNEQYF. CDR3 DNA: TGCAGTGCTAGAGCCGGGACCGGGGGCAATGAGCAGTACTTC.

A word on this clonotype: The junction departs from the called germline gene at one end, perhaps through a read error. The V gene is TRBV9, the J gene TRBJ2-3; tentatively, D is TRBD1 (7 bases). CDR3 length: 16 amino acids. Per germline, CDR1 SGDLS and CDR2 YYNGEE. Written as DNA, the CDR3 is TGTGTCAGCAGCGTAGCTGGTTCCCCAGGGGGGGATACGCAGTATTTT. This encodes CVSSVAGSPGGDTQYF. The full variable domain, in which reference TRBV9 and TRBJ2-3 provide the parts outside the CDR3, is DSGVTQTPKHLITATGQRVTLRCSPRSGDLSVYWYQQSLDQGLQFLIQYYNGEERAKGNILERFSAQQFPDLHSELNLSSLELGDSALYFCVSSVAGSPGGDTQYFGPGTRLTVL.

To note about this clonotype: Just one base apart from a much larger clone, this may be a read error. V and J are TRBV20-1 and TRBJ2-4; maybe TRBD2 (5 bases). The J call may be wrong; the DNA end is better matched by TRBJ2-7. CDR3 size: 14 residues. Looked up from germline, CDR1 is DFQATT and CDR2 is SNEGSKA (reference sequence). DNA of the CDR3: TGCAGTGCTAAAGCGAGGGCCAGGTTCCACGAGCAGTACTTC. Translating it yields CSAKARARFHEQYF.

The V call is TRBV4-3, the J call TRBJ1-6; 7 bases agree with TRBD1. Germline V gene lookup returns CDR1 LGHNA and CDR2 YSLEER. With 4 bases clipped from V and 9 bases from J, the junction kept 9 bases outside the gene matches. The CDR3 spans 15 residues. This chain's CDR3 is CASSPLQGISSPLHF. The CDR3 coding sequence is TGCGCCAGCAGCCCTTTACAGGGGATTAGTTCACCCCTCCACTTT.

About this clonotype: Mismatch with germline at one junction end may stem from a read error. The gene calls are TRBV2 and TRBJ2-1, with 9 bases identical to TRBD2. Germline CDR1 and CDR2: SNHLY and FYNNEI. This CDR3 region has 14 residues. The CDR3 DNA reads TGTGCCAGCAGAGAAGGCCTCAGCGGGAGGGAGCAGTTCTTC. It codes for CASREGLSGREQFF.

For the CDR3, the DNA is TGTGCCAGCAGGCAGCCCTCGGGGAACACTGAAGCTTTCTTT. It codes for CASRQPSGNTEAFF. This chain joins TRBV12-3 or TRBV12-4 and TRBJ1-1; D gene unclear. Trimming left V 6 bases short and J 1 base short, with 12 bases between. The CDR3 totals 14 residues.

At least ten counts were recorded for this clonotype. The chain recombines TRBV11-2 with TRBJ1-1; 7 bases agree with TRBD1. The CDR3 is made up of 20 amino acids. Germline V lookup: CDR1 SGHAT, CDR2 FQNNGV. V shed 5 bases and J 0 bases; nucleotides not matched to a gene: 21. This chain's CDR3 is CASSAGHTGATLSLNTEAFF. DNA for the CDR3: TGTGCCAGCAGCGCAGGCCATACAGGGGCGACACTATCCTTGAACACTGAAGCTTTCTTT.

This clonotype was observed a single time. V gene TRBV27 combines with J gene TRBJ1-4; D possibly corresponds to TRBD1 (5 bases). Germline V gene sequence: CDR1 MNHEY, CDR2 SMNVEV (reference sequence). The CDR3 loop spans 15 amino acids. V was clipped by 6 bases and J by 4 bases, with 15 bases between them. DNA of the CDR3: TGTGCCAGCAGAACCTCGGGGGGGATTAATGAAAAACTGTTTTTT. Residues: CASRTSGGINEKLFF.

This clonotype was recorded a few times. This sequence joins TRBV10-3 and TRBJ1-2; D remains ambiguous. V lost 3 bases, J lost 4 bases, and 6 bases lay in between. Germline CDR1 reads ENHRY; CDR2 reads SYGVKD. The CDR3 consists of 12 residues. Here the CDR3 DNA reads TGTGCCATCAGTGACAGCACCTATGGCTACACCTTC. This sequence encodes CAISDSTYGYTF.

As regards this clonotype: An end of the junction differs from the germline gene, which may be a read error. The chain joins TRBV7-2 to TRBJ2-7; D is perhaps TRBD2 (5 bases). Germline V gene sequence: CDR1 SGHTA, CDR2 FQGNSA. CDR3 length: 16 residues. The CDR3 region has the DNA TGTGTCAGCAGCCCCAGGACTTTGCAAAGCTCCTACGAGCAGTACTTC. It is translated as CVSSPRTLQSSYEQYF.

This clonotype appeared a few times. This chain uses TRBV20-1 with TRBJ2-3; a weak D match, TRBD1 (6 bases). The CDR3 is 14 residues long. V lost 6 bases to trimming and J lost 0 bases, with 13 bases between them. CDR1 is DFQATT and CDR2 is SNEGSKA in the germline V gene (reference sequence). The CDR3 DNA reads as TGCAGTGCCCCCAAGGACAGAAGCACAGATACGCAGTATTTT. Protein product: CSAPKDRSTDTQYF.

This rearrangement joins TRBV20-1 to TRBJ1-4; D remains unclear. The CDR3 sequence is 14 residues long. Germline V gene lookup returns CDR1 DFQATT and CDR2 SNEGSKA (reference sequence). Trimming cost V 6 bases and J 8 bases, with 19 bases left between them. This CDR3 reads CSAADWMGKEKLFF. CDR3 DNA sequence: TGCAGTGCCGCGGATTGGATGGGAAAAGAAAAACTGTTTTTT.

This chain links TRBV9 with TRBJ1-5; D unresolved. V was cut by 4 bases and J by 5 bases, with 13 bases left in between. This CDR3 contains 14 residues. Germline loops: CDR1 SGDLS, CDR2 YYNGEE. Here the CDR3 DNA reads TGTGCCAGCAGCTTAAGATCTGCGGATCAGCCCCAGCATTTT. It is translated as CASSLRSADQPQHF.

The genes are TRBV4-3 and TRBJ2-1; unclear D gene. Between the trimmed V and J ends, which lost 1 base and 0 bases, there was a span of 16 bases. The CDR3 is 18 amino acids. CDR1 and CDR2 (germline): LGHNA, YSLEER. CDR3 region: CASSQVRAVRSSYNEQFF. For the CDR3, the DNA is TGCGCCAGCAGCCAAGTACGCGCGGTCAGGAGCTCCTACAATGAGCAGTTCTTC.

The chain joins TRBV4-3 to TRBJ2-2, with a possible D match to TRBD2 (5 bases). The CDR3 extends over 14 amino acids. V was cut by 0 bases and J by 4 bases, with 6 bases left in between. Germline V lookup: CDR1 LGHNA, CDR2 YSLEER. DNA of the CDR3: TGCGCCAGCAGCCAAGAGAGGGCCACCGGGGAGCTGTTTTTT. Translating gives CASSQERATGELFF.

The chain links TRBV28 to TRBJ2-1, with a possible D match to TRBD2 (6 bases). The V gene lost 4 bases and the J gene lost 0 bases, with 13 bases spanning the gap. CDR3 length: 16 residues. CDR1 is MDHEN, CDR2 SYDVKM, per germline. CDR3 sequence: CASSSEGQSSYNEQFF. The CDR3 coding sequence is TGTGCCAGCAGTTCGGAGGGGCAGAGCTCCTACAATGAGCAGTTCTTC.

This clonotype was observed many times. The J gene is TRBJ2-3, the V gene TRBV20-1, with TRBD2 as a possible D gene (5 bases). CDR1 DFQATT and CDR2 SNEGSKA come from the germline V gene (reference sequence). The V end was cut by 0 bases, the J end by 0 bases, with 10 bases between. This CDR3 region has 15 residues. The chain's CDR3 is CSARDPAVSTDTQYF. DNA for the CDR3: TGCAGTGCTAGAGACCCAGCGGTTAGCACAGATACGCAGTATTTT.

This clonotype was seen at least ten times. The chain joins TRBV14 to TRBJ2-1; D may match TRBD1 or TRBD2 (6 bases each). Between the trimmed V and J ends, which lost 0 bases and 9 bases, there was a span of 18 bases. The length of the CDR3 is 16 residues. Germline V gene sequence: CDR1 SGHDN, CDR2 FVKESK. CDR3 sequence reads: CASSQDLSRGLFEQFF. The CDR3 nucleotides are TGTGCCAGCAGCCAAGACCTTTCCCGGGGGCTTTTTGAGCAGTTCTTC.

The genes are TRBV12-3 or TRBV12-4 and TRBJ2-3; a weak D match, TRBD1 (6 bases). The CDR3 contains 14 residues. The V end lost 6 bases, the J end lost 6 bases, and 16 bases lay between the germline ends. The CDR3 is CASRLQQGMDTQYF. CDR3 DNA: TGTGCCAGCAGACTACAACAGGGAATGGATACGCAGTATTTT.

V and J are TRBV20-1 and TRBJ1-1; 10 nucleotides agree with TRBD1. Germline V CDR1 and CDR2: DFQATT, SNEGSKA (reference sequence). The CDR3 length is 13 residues. Losses at the gene ends were 5 bases for V and 6 bases for J; bases not matched to a gene: 6. The CDR3 region is CSAARQGAAEAFF. DNA of the CDR3: TGCAGTGCTGCTCGACAGGGGGCGGCTGAAGCTTTCTTT.

The rearrangement uses TRBV20-1 and TRBJ1-1; a weak D match, TRBD1 (5 bases). CDR1 is DFQATT, CDR2 SNEGSKA, per germline (reference sequence). The V end lost 0 bases, the J end lost 3 bases, and 11 bases lay between the germline ends. This CDR3 is 14 amino acids long. DNA of the CDR3: TGCAGTGCTAGAGATCAGGGCAGGGACACTGAAGCTTTCTTT. It is translated as CSARDQGRDTEAFF.